Listed below are T cell receptor beta chains from one sample, sequenced in a study of metastatic and nonmetastatic thyroid tumors. With MiXCR, TCRdb called clones anew from the PCR reads. The sample records about 37,000 clones, roughly 14% being singletons. Specimen: blood. Source of these receptors: a female donor with papillary thyroid cancer or a benign thyroid nodule (not recorded which). Some clones in this sample may be carry-over from other donors' samples. Each CDR3 is given with its conserved first and last residue. D genes are given only for firm matches. Some rows mark clone size as missing; the rest say once, few, many or name a class of expanded clone.

v_gene,j_gene,abundance,d_gene,CDR3nt,CDR3aa
TRBV5-6,TRBJ1-2,many,.,TGTGCCAGCAGCTCGGGGAAGGGCTACACCTTC,CASSSGKGYTF
TRBV20-1,TRBJ1-1,many,.,TGCAGTGCCCCGGACGCCGACGCTGAAGCTTTCTTT,CSAPDADAEAFF
TRBV6-5,TRBJ1-1,many,.,TGTGCCAGCAGTTACCGGGGTTTAAGGGGGAACACTGAAGCTTTCTTT,CASSYRGLRGNTEAFF
TRBV6-1,TRBJ2-7,.,TRBD2,TGTGCCAGCAGTTCCAGGACTAGCGGAGGGAACTCCTACGAGCAGTACTTC,CASSSRTSGGNSYEQYF
TRBV24-1,TRBJ1-1,many,TRBD1,TGTGCCACCAGTGAGGACAGGGGTGAAGCTTTCTTT,CATSEDRGEAFF
TRBV13,TRBJ1-2,many,TRBD1,TGTGCCAGCAGCTTAGGGGGACAGGGCGGCTATGGCTACACCTTC,CASSLGGQGGYGYTF
TRBV6-1,TRBJ2-1,many,.,TGTGCCAGCAGTGAAGCGGGCAATGAGCAGTTCTTC,CASSEAGNEQFF
TRBV20-1,TRBJ2-3,many,TRBD2,TGCAGTGCTAGAGCGGCAGCGGGAGGGCCTGGAGATACGCAGTATTTT,CSARAAAGGPGDTQYF
TRBV24-1,TRBJ2-2,.,.,TGTGCCAGCAGTGAAGCCGGATCGGGCGGGGAGCTGTTTTTT,CASSEAGSGGELFF
TRBV7-3,TRBJ2-1,many,TRBD2,TGTGCCAGCAGCTTAATGAGCGGGGCCCAGCAGTTCTTC,CASSLMSGAQQFF
TRBV30,TRBJ1-6,many,.,TGTGCCTGGAGACAGGGAAATTCACCCCTCCACTTT,CAWRQGNSPLHF